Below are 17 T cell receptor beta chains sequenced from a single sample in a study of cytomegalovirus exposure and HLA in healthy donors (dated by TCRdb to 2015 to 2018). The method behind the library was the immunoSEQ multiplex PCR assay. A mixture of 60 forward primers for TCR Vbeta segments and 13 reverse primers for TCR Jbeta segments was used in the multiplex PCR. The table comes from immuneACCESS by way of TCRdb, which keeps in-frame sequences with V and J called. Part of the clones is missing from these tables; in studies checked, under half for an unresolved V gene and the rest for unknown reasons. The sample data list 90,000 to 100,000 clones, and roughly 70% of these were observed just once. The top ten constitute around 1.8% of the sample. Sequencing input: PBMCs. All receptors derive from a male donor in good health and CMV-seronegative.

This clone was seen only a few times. This chain's CDR3 is CASSQREPGEQYF. CDR3 coding DNA: TGTGCCAGCAGCCAACGGGAGCCGGGCGAGCAGTACTTC. The V call is TRBV27, the J call TRBJ2-5; weak D call: TRBD2 (6 bases). The J call may not be correct, given that the DNA end is closer to TRBJ2-7. The CDR3 has 13 residues. Germline CDR1 and CDR2: MNHEY and SMNVEV (reference sequence).

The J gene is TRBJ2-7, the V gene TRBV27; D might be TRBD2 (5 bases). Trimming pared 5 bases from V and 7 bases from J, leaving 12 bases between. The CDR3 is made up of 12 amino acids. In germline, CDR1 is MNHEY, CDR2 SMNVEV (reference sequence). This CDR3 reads CASSPFGKEQYF. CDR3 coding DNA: TGTGCCAGCAGTCCTTTCGGGAAGGAGCAGTACTTC.

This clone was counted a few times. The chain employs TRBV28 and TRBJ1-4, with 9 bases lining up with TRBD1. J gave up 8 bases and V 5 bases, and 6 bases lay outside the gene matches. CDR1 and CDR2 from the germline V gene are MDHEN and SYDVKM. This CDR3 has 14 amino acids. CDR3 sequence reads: CASSRDRVGEKLFF. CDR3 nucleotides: TGTGCCAGCAGTCGGGACAGGGTAGGGGAAAAACTGTTTTTT.

CDR3 coding DNA: TGTGCCAGCAGCTCCTCCGTGACAGGGAAGGATCAGCCCCAGCATTTT. Protein product: CASSSSVTGKDQPQHF. V usage is TRBV5-6 and J usage is TRBJ1-5; 7 bases fit TRBD1. J was trimmed by 5 bases and V by 3 bases; bases with no gene match: 11. CDR1 is SGHDT, CDR2 YYEEEE, per germline. This CDR3 comprises 16 residues.

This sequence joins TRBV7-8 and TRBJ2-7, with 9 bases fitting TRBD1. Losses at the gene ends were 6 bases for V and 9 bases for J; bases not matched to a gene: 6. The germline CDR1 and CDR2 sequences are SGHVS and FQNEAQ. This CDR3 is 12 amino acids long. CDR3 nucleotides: TGTGCCAGCAGGGACAGGGGCCGCTGGCAGTACTTC. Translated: CASRDRGRWQYF.

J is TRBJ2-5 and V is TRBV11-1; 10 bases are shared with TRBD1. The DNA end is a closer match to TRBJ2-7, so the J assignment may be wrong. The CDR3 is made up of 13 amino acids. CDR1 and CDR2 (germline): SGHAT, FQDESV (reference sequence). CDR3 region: CATGGQGVYEQYF. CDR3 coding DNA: TGTGCCACGGGCGGACAGGGGGTGTACGAGCAGTACTTC.

CDR3 region: CAWSVHGTGKNIQYF. In DNA form, the CDR3 reads TGTGCCTGGAGTGTTCATGGTACGGGCAAAAACATTCAGTACTTC. The chain is built from TRBV30 and TRBJ2-4; D is unclear. Per the germline V gene, CDR1 is GTSNPN and CDR2 is SVGIG (reference sequence). The CDR3 covers 15 residues. V was pared by 0 bases and J by 3 bases, with 12 bases between. The variable domain in full, with the rest retrieved from reference TRBV30 and TRBJ2-4, is SQTIHQWPATLVQPVGSPLSLECTVEGTSNPNLYWYRQAAGRGLQLLFYSVGIGQISSEVPQNLSASRPQDRQFILSSKKLLLSDSGFYLCAWSVHGTGKNIQYFGAGTRLSVL.

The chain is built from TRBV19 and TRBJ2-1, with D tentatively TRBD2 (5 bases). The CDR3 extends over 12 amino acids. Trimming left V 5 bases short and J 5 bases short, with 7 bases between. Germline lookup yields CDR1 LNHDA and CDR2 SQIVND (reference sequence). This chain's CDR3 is CASSWENNEQFF. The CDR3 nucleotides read TGTGCCAGTAGTTGGGAGAACAATGAGCAGTTCTTC. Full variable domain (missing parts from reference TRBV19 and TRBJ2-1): DGGITQSPKYLFRKEGQNVTLSCEQNLNHDAMYWYRQDPGQGLRLIYYSQIVNDFQKGDIAEGYSVSREKKESFPLTVTSAQKNPTAFYLCASSWENNEQFFGPGTRLTVL.

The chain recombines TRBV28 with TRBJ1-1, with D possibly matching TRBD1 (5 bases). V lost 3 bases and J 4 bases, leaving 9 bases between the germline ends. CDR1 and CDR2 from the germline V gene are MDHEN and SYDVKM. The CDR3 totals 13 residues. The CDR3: CASSLSQGTEAFF. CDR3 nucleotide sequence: TGTGCCAGCAGTTTGAGCCAGGGCACTGAAGCTTTCTTT.

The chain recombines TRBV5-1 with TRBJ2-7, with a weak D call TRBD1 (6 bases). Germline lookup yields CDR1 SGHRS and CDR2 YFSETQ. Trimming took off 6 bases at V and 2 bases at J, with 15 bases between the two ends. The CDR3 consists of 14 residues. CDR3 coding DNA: TGCGCCAGCAACTTCCCGGGACACACCTACGAGCAGTACTTC. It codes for CASNFPGHTYEQYF.

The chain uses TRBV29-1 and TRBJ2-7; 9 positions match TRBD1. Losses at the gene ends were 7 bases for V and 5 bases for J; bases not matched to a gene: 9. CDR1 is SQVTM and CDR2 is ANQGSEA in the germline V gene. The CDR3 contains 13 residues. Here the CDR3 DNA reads TGCAGCGGGATGGGGACAGGGAGCAACGAGCAGTACTTC. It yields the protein CSGMGTGSNEQYF.

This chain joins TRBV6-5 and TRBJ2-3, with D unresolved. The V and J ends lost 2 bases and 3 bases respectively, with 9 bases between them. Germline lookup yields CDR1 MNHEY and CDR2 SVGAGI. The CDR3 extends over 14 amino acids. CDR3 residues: CASSYGQATDTQYF. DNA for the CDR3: TGTGCCAGCAGTTACGGGCAGGCTACAGATACGCAGTATTTT.

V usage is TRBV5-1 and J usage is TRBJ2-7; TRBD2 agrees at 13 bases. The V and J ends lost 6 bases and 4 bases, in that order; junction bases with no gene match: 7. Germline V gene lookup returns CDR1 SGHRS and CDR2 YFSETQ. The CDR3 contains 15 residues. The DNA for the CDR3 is TGCGCCAGCACCCCCGGACTAGCGGGAGTGTACGAGCAGTACTTC. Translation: CASTPGLAGVYEQYF.

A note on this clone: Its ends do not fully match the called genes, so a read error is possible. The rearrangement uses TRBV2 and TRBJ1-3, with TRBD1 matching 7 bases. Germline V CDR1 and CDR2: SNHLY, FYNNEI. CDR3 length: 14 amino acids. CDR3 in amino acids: CASRPYVGTALIDF. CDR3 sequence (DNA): TGTGCCAGCAGACCATATGTCGGGACAGCTCTCATCGATTTT. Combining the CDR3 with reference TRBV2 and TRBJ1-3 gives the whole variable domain EPEVTQTPSHQVTQMGQEVILRCVPISNHLYFYWYRQILGQKVEFLVSFYNNEISEKSEIFDDQFSVERPDGSNFTLKIRSTKLEDSAMYFCASRPYVGTALIDFGEGSWLTVV.

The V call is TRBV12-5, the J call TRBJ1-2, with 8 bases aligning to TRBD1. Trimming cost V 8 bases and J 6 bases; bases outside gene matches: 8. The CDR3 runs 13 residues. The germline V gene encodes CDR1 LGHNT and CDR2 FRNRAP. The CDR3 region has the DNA TGTGCTAGTCAGGGGGCGCGGTCCGATGGCTACACCTTC. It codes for CASQGARSDGYTF.

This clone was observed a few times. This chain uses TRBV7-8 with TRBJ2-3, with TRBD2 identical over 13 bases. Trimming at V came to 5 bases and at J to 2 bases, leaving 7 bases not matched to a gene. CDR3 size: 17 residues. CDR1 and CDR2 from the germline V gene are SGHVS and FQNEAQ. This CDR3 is CASSRTGTSGITDTQYF. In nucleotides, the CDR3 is TGTGCCAGCAGCAGAACCGGGACTAGCGGGATCACAGATACGCAGTATTTT.

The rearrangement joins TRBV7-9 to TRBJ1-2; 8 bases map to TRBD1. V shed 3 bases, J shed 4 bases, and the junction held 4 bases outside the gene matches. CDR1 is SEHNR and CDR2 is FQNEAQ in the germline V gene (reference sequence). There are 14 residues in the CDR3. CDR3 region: CASSFQGAGYGYTF. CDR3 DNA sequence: TGTGCCAGCAGCTTCCAGGGGGCAGGCTATGGCTACACCTTC. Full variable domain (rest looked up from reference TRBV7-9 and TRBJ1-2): DTGVSQNPRHKITKRGQNVTFRCDPISEHNRLYWYRQTLGQGPEFLTYFQNEAQLEKSRLLSDRFSAERPKGSFSTLEIQRTEQGDSAMYLCASSFQGAGYGYTFGSGTRLTVV.